The source of this T cell receptor beta chain is a study of cytomegalovirus exposure and HLA in healthy donors. Study outcomes and limitations: Specific recognition of CMV antigens was confirmed in vitro for a few chains (all CMV-associated). Rare TCR sequences predominated, though certain public TCRs were found in many donors.

V was pared by 0 bases and J by 3 bases, with 5 bases of the junction left unmatched. The germline V gene encodes CDR1 SGDLS and CDR2 YYNGEE. CDR3 length: 15 residues. A word on this clone: Antigen: not known.

TCRdb's copy holds only in-frame clones and misses some; the assay was immunoSEQ multiplex PCR. Among 60,000 to 75,000 clones listed, roughly 96% were seen once. This chain links TRBV9 with TRBJ2-7; 8 bases agree with TRBD2. The sample comprised PBMCs. This sequence was found in a man younger than 35 in good health and CMV-seronegative. Here the CDR3 DNA reads TGTGCCAGCAGCGTAGCGAGCGGGAGCCACTACGAGCAGTACTTC. Its translation: CASSVASGSHYEQYF.